This T cell receptor beta chain originates from a study of blood T cell repertoires in COVID-19. This clone was seen just once. The repertoire was sequenced with immunoSEQ multiplex PCR; TCRdb's copy has only in-frame clones and lacks some. This table has roughly 480,000 clones, 89% appearing once. Seattle-derived patients entered the study during active infection and were followed longitudinally. CDR3 length equals 12 residues. The germline gives CDR1 GTSNPN, CDR2 SVGIG (reference sequence). V lost 5 bases, J lost 1 base, and 8 bases lay in between. J is TRBJ1-2 and V is TRBV30; weak D call: TRBD1 (6 bases). Material for sequencing was peripheral blood. The clonotype comes from a man aged 18 to 29 with COVID-19, enrolled during active disease. This CDR3 is CAWEGDNYGYTF. CDR3 bases: TGTGCCTGGGAGGGGGATAACTATGGCTACACCTTC.